These 12 T cell receptor beta chains came from one sample sequenced in a study of identical twins. TCRdb reprocessed the 5' RACE reads with MiXCR, giving one entry per CDR3 protein. The data show about 530,000 distinct CDR3 sequences, 15% seen once. This sample was also put to use in a study of yellow fever vaccine responses in identical twins.

The sample taken for sequencing was CD4+ T cells sorted from blood. The receptors were sampled from a woman younger than 30 in good health.

The V call is TRBV5-1, the J call TRBJ2-3; 10 bases are shared with TRBD1. The CDR3 loop spans 15 amino acids. The germline V gene encodes CDR1 SGHRS and CDR2 YFSETQ. The trim removed 7 bases at V and 1 base at J, leaving 6 bases unmatched. The CDR3 here is CASGSGTGGTDTQYF. CDR3 in DNA: TGCGCCAGCGGTTCCGGGACAGGGGGCACAGATACGCAGTATTTT.

This chain uses TRBV11-2 with TRBJ1-1; perhaps TRBD1 as D (5 bases). The CDR3 loop spans 14 amino acids. Trimming took off 0 bases at V and 1 base at J, with 6 bases between the two ends. The germline gives CDR1 SGHAT, CDR2 FQNNGV. CDR3 amino acids: CASSLDGGNTEAFF. The CDR3, as DNA: TGTGCCAGCAGCTTAGATGGGGGGAACACTGAAGCTTTCTTT.

There are a few counts of this clonotype. This chain uses TRBV4-1 with TRBJ2-5; D ambiguous. Germline CDR1 and CDR2: MGHRA and YSYEKL. Between the trimmed V and J ends, which lost 2 bases and 5 bases, there was a span of 12 bases. The length of the CDR3 is 14 residues. In nucleotides, the CDR3 is TGCGCCAGCAGCCAAATTGAGGATTCGGAGACCCAGTACTTC. Translated: CASSQIEDSETQYF.

The chain recombines TRBV6-1 with TRBJ2-7; D gene unclear. The CDR3 sequence is 14 residues long. Germline CDR1 is MNHNS and CDR2 is SASEGT. V lost 7 bases, J lost 5 bases, and 18 bases lay in between. The CDR3 sequence is CASNIRRLAHEQYF. The CDR3 DNA sequence: TGTGCCAGCAACATTAGGCGTCTGGCCCACGAGCAGTACTTC.

V is TRBV20-1 and J is TRBJ1-4, with D hard to call. V was cut by 1 base and J by 3 bases, with 12 bases left in between. The CDR3 has 15 amino acids. Germline loops: CDR1 DFQATT, CDR2 SNEGSKA (reference sequence). In DNA form, the CDR3 reads TGCAGTGCTAGAGCGCTTTCGGCCTCTAATGAAAAACTGTTTTTT. Translating gives CSARALSASNEKLFF.

The rearrangement uses TRBV3-1 and TRBJ2-7, with 10 bases identical to TRBD2. The CDR3 length is 19 residues. Looked up from germline, CDR1 is LGHDT and CDR2 is YNNKEL (reference sequence). V lost 5 bases, J lost 5 bases, and 21 bases stayed unmatched. The DNA for the CDR3 is TGTGCCAGCAGCGCAACAAGAGCTGGTAGCGGGAGGTGGGACCACGAGCAGTACTTC. Its protein is CASSATRAGSGRWDHEQYF.

The rearrangement joins TRBV6-2 or TRBV6-3 to TRBJ2-1; 15 bases are a match to TRBD2. Germline CDR1 is MNHEY and CDR2 is SVGEGT. The CDR3 totals 20 residues. The ends lost 4 bases at V and 0 bases at J; junction bases unmatched: 10. The CDR3 DNA sequence: TGTGCCAGCAGTTCCTCGGGACTAGCGGGAGGCATGTTCTCCTACAATGAGCAGTTCTTC. Protein: CASSSSGLAGGMFSYNEQFF.

In this sample, this clonotype turned up a few times. The rearrangement uses TRBV29-1 and TRBJ1-1, with D possibly TRBD1 on 5 matching bases. Per germline, CDR1 SQVTM and CDR2 ANQGSEA. This CDR3 has 13 residues. Trimming removed 5 bases at V and 1 base at J, with 11 bases between. CDR3 DNA: TGCAGCGTTATCGACAGACCGAACACTGAAGCTTTCTTT. Its translation: CSVIDRPNTEAFF.

V usage is TRBV7-8 and J usage is TRBJ1-6; 7 bases map to TRBD1. Trimming removed 5 bases from V and 10 bases from J; junction bases left unmatched: 5. Germline CDR1 and CDR2: SGHVS and FQNEAQ. The CDR3 has 13 residues. The CDR3 loop reads CASSEGARSPLHF. The CDR3 region has the DNA TGTGCCAGCAGCGAGGGGGCCAGATCACCCCTCCACTTT.

This clonotype has at least ten counts. The gene calls are TRBV7-8 and TRBJ2-7; unclear D gene. Germline V gives CDR1 SGHVS, CDR2 FQNEAQ. The V gene lost 4 bases and the J gene lost 3 bases, with 16 bases spanning the gap. The CDR3 sequence is 15 residues long. The chain's CDR3 is CASSSLTGGVYEQYF. Here the CDR3 DNA reads TGTGCCAGCAGCTCGCTAACGGGTGGAGTCTACGAGCAGTACTTC.

This clonotype was observed a few times. The genes are TRBV19 and TRBJ2-1; possible D gene TRBD2, 6 bases. CDR1 is LNHDA, CDR2 SQIVND, per germline (reference sequence). Trimming left V 6 bases short and J 6 bases short, with 12 bases between. CDR3 length equals 13 residues. The CDR3 region is CASRGWDFNEQFF. The CDR3 DNA reads TGTGCCAGTAGGGGATGGGACTTCAATGAGCAGTTCTTC.

The sample holds a few counts of this clonotype. The rearrangement joins TRBV7-9 to TRBJ2-5; perhaps D is TRBD1 or TRBD2 (5 bases each). V lost 1 base, J lost 5 bases, and 8 bases lay in between. Germline V lookup: CDR1 SEHNR, CDR2 FQNEAQ (reference sequence). The CDR3 is made up of 13 amino acids. The CDR3 loop is CASSLVRDETQYF. The CDR3 nucleotides are TGTGCCAGCAGCTTAGTCAGGGACGAGACCCAGTACTTC. Complete variable domain (other parts from reference TRBV7-9 and TRBJ2-5): DTGVSQNPRHKITKRGQNVTFRCDPISEHNRLYWYRQTLGQGPEFLTYFQNEAQLEKSRLLSDRFSAERPKGSFSTLEIQRTEQGDSAMYLCASSLVRDETQYFGPGTRLLVL.